The sequence of this T cell receptor beta chain was determined in a study of metastatic and nonmetastatic thyroid tumors. The CDR3 loop spans 15 amino acids. CDR1 is MNHNS, CDR2 SASEGT, per germline. The trim removed 10 bases at V and 5 bases at J, leaving 10 bases unmatched. Each patient came to thyroid surgery without any prior treatment (of any kind). Authors' data handling: It was from CDR3 differences across clinicopathological groups that a distant-metastasis classifier for papillary thyroid cancer was built. TCRdb re-called the PCR reads through MiXCR. These V and J calls originate from TCRdb's pipeline instead of the authors' own analysis. The sample lists 25,000 to 35,000 clones; 3.5% to 5% were seen once.

The sample taken for sequencing was blood. The receptor was derived from a female donor with papillary thyroid cancer or a benign thyroid nodule (not recorded which). Some clones in this sample may be carry-over from other donors' samples. The chain carries TRBV6-1 and TRBJ2-3; 12 nucleotides match TRBD2. CDR3 coding DNA: TGTGCCACCGAATTGACTAGCGGGAGTGGAGATACGCAGTATTTT. This translates into CATELTSGSGDTQYF.